This is a list of T cell receptor beta chains from one sample in a study of blood T cell repertoires in COVID-19. Profiling relied on immunoSEQ multiplex PCR, and the TCRdb table lists in-frame clones only, not all of them. The data show around 440,000 clones, with approximately 88% seen just once and approximately 12% held by the top ten. Sequencing was done on a sample of peripheral blood. These receptor sequences come from a woman aged 45-65 years with COVID-19, enrolled during active disease. Both conserved end residues are part of each CDR3. Each record gives: D gene, clone size, V gene, J gene, CDR3 DNA, CDR3 protein. D genes are given only for firm matches. Clone size is not always given. Where it is, it says once, few, many or a class for expanded clones.

NA	NA	TRBV2	TRBJ1-1	TGTGCCAGCAGTCAAAACAGCAACACTGAAGCTTTCTTT	CASSQNSNTEAFF
NA	NA	TRBV24-1	TRBJ2-1	TGTGCCACCAGTGGAATGACATACCCTCAGGGGGGCCGTGTGAATGAGCAGTTCTTC	CATSGMTYPQGGRVNEQFF
TRBD1	NA	TRBV2	TRBJ1-1	TGTGCCAGCAGATACGGGACAGATAGTGAAGCTTTCTTT	CASRYGTDSEAFF
NA	once	TRBV9	TRBJ1-1	TGTGCCAGCAGCGACGACTCATCTGAGGCTTTCTTT	CASSDDSSEAFF
NA	NA	TRBV7-7	TRBJ2-3	TGTGCCAGCAGCTTACGGGGTTTCGATACGCAGTATTTT	CASSLRGFDTQYF
TRBD1	NA	TRBV6-7	TRBJ1-5	TGTGCCAGCAGCCCACGTGTCAGGACAGGGGTGTTAGGGCAGCCCCAGCATTTT	CASSPRVRTGVLGQPQHF
NA	NA	TRBV5-1	TRBJ2-3	TGCGCCAGCAGCTTGGCAGGGTATACAGATACGCAGTATTTT	CASSLAGYTDTQYF
NA	NA	TRBV6-6	TRBJ1-1	TGTGCCAGCAGCTCTCCCGGTCGCAGGGACACTGAAGCTTTCTTT	CASSSPGRRDTEAFF
NA	NA	TRBV27	TRBJ1-1	TGTGCCAGCAGCCCCGCCGTTCTCGGCACTGAAGCTTTCTTT	CASSPAVLGTEAFF
NA	NA	TRBV7-2	TRBJ1-3	TGTGCCAGCTTGACGGCAGGGAAGGACACCATATATTTT	CASLTAGKDTIYF
TRBD1	NA	TRBV30	TRBJ2-1	TGTGCCTGGACCGAACAGGGGAATGAGCAGTTCTTC	CAWTEQGNEQFF
NA	once	TRBV19	TRBJ1-2	TGTGCCAGTAGTATTATGGGAGAGGGCTACACCTTC	CASSIMGEGYTF
NA	NA	TRBV14	TRBJ2-3	TGTGCCAGCAGCCTCGGGTGGACAGATACGCAGTATTTT	CASSLGWTDTQYF
TRBD1	NA	TRBV3-1/TRBV3-2	TRBJ2-7	TGTGCCAGCAGCCGGGACAGGGTGAGGGAGCAGTACTTC	CASSRDRVREQYF
TRBD1	NA	TRBV10-3	TRBJ2-2	TGTGCCATCACCCCCTATCCGACAGGGGGCGACGGCGGGGAGCTGTTTTTT	CAITPYPTGGDGGELFF
NA	NA	TRBV11-2	TRBJ2-5	TGTGCCAGCAGCTTATTAGGTAGCGCACGAGAGACCCAGTACTTC	CASSLLGSARETQYF
NA	NA	TRBV5-6	TRBJ2-4	TGTGCCAGCAGCTTGACAGCCGAAGCCAAAAACATTCAGTACTTC	CASSLTAEAKNIQYF
NA	NA	TRBV29-1	TRBJ2-5	TGCAGCGTTGTCCGAATCTCGCAGCAAGAGACCCAGTACTTC	CSVVRISQQETQYF
TRBD2	NA	TRBV28	TRBJ2-1	TGTGCCACCCTAAGAGGACTAGCCCTCTTCGGTGAGCAGTTCTTC	CATLRGLALFGEQFF
NA	few	TRBV18	TRBJ1-2	TGTGCCAGCTCACTCCAGCTTCCTAGGGGCTACACCTTC	CASSLQLPRGYTF
TRBD2	NA	TRBV12-3/TRBV12-4	TRBJ2-5	TGTGCCAGCGCCCGGGGGGTTGCCGAGACCCAGTACTTC	CASARGVAETQYF
TRBD1	NA	TRBV9	TRBJ1-1	TGTGCCAGCAGCGCAACAGGGGGCAACACTGAAGCTTTCTTT	CASSATGGNTEAFF
NA	once	TRBV10-1	TRBJ2-4	TGCGCCAGCAGGGGGGGGCACATCCGAGCCAAAAACATTCAGTACTTC	CASRGGHIRAKNIQYF
NA	NA	TRBV19	TRBJ2-3	TGTGCCAGTTCTCCGCGCGGGGGCTCGGGAGATACGCAGTATTTT	CASSPRGGSGDTQYF
NA	NA	TRBV5-8	TRBJ1-5	TGTGCCAGCAGCTTCAGGGCAGCGCTTTATAGCAATCAGCCCCAGCATTTT	CASSFRAALYSNQPQHF
NA	NA	TRBV7-3	TRBJ2-2	TGTGCCAGCAGCTCTACCCGACTAGGCCTCTCCGGGGAGCTGTTTTTT	CASSSTRLGLSGELFF
NA	NA	TRBV5-5	TRBJ1-4	TGTGCCAGCAGCTTCTCAGGGGAGGGCGAAAAACTGTTTTTT	CASSFSGEGEKLFF
NA	NA	TRBV12-3/TRBV12-4	TRBJ1-2	TGTGCCAGCAGCCACAGGGCTGGCTACACCTTC	CASSHRAGYTF
NA	NA	TRBV5-1	TRBJ1-1	TGCGCCAGCAGCGTTACAGGAACGATGAACACTGAAGCTTTCTTT	CASSVTGTMNTEAFF
TRBD1	NA	TRBV13	TRBJ1-1	TGTGCCAGCAGCGAACCCGGAGGGGGCAATACTGAAGCTTTCTTT	CASSEPGGGNTEAFF
NA	few	TRBV21-1	TRBJ1-6	TGTGCCAGCAGCATAGCTCGACTGCGACCCCTCCACTTT	CASSIARLRPLHF